The 21 T cell receptor beta chains reported below all come from one sample, sequenced in a study of prognosis after radiotherapy for stage I lung cancer. With two-round multiplex PCR, TCR beta CDR3 sequences were amplified from genomic DNA. First-round PCR amplification was performed with primers specific to each TRBV and TRBJ gene. A single record per CDR3 protein comes from TCRdb applying MiXCR to the multiplex PCR reads. The sample records about 59,000 distinct CDR3 sequences, around 27% being singletons. The material was PBMCs, obtained before or after stereotactic body radiation therapy (not recorded which). These receptors all stem from a donor aged 50 or older with non-small cell lung cancer.

Many counts were recorded for this clonotype. The V call is TRBV6-1, the J call TRBJ1-2; 8 positions agree with TRBD1. From germline, CDR1 is MNHNS and CDR2 SASEGT. CDR3 size: 14 residues. With 6 bases clipped from V and 4 bases from J, the junction kept 7 bases outside the gene matches. This chain's CDR3 is CASRATGVIYGYTF. CDR3 nucleotides: TGTGCCAGCAGAGCGACAGGGGTCATCTATGGCTACACCTTC.

This clonotype occurred many times. The chain employs TRBV19 and TRBJ1-1; 8 bases fit TRBD1. After removal of 5 bases from V and 5 bases from J, the junction contained 16 bases not matched to a gene. Germline lookup yields CDR1 LNHDA and CDR2 SQIVND (reference sequence). CDR3 length equals 17 residues. The CDR3 loop reads CASSALTGRGRKTEAFF. In DNA form, the CDR3 reads TGTGCCAGTAGTGCCCTTACGGGCAGGGGGCGAAAAACTGAAGCTTTCTTT.

The gene calls are TRBV6-1 and TRBJ2-7, with a weak D call TRBD2 (6 bases). Trimming left V 7 bases short and J 2 bases short, with 18 bases between. The CDR3 is 15 residues long. Germline CDR1 MNHNS, CDR2 SASEGT. Here the CDR3 reads CASNSSGTAPYEQYF. The CDR3 DNA is TGTGCCAGCAATTCATCCGGGACTGCGCCCTACGAGCAGTACTTC.

This clonotype was seen ten or more times. This sequence joins TRBV19 and TRBJ1-4; 10 bases agree with TRBD1. The CDR3 consists of 14 residues. Germline values: CDR1 LNHDA, CDR2 SQIVND (reference sequence). V gave up 6 bases and J gave up 11 bases; unmatched junction bases: 9. The CDR3 DNA reads as TGTGCCAGTAGCCAACTGGACAGGGGGAATAAACTGTTTTTT. Its translation is CASSQLDRGNKLFF.

In its sample, this clonotype was seen many times. The chain couples TRBV6-5 to TRBJ1-1; D unclear. Germline V gives CDR1 MNHEY, CDR2 SVGAGI. Trimming pared 0 bases from V and 5 bases from J, leaving 10 bases between. The CDR3 loop spans 14 amino acids. CDR3 in amino acids: CASSYSAVGTEAFF. The DNA for the CDR3 is TGTGCCAGCAGTTACTCCGCGGTAGGGACTGAAGCTTTCTTT.

Only one count was recorded for this clonotype. It may be a read error: a sequence one base away is much more abundant. The chain is built from TRBV20-1 and TRBJ2-7; 14 nucleotides match TRBD2. The CDR3 contains 18 residues. CDR1 and CDR2 (germline): DFQATT, SNEGSKA (reference sequence). CDR3 coding DNA: TGCAGTGCTAGAACGAGCGGACTAGCGGGGGGAAGCTCCTACGATCAGTACTTC. Encoded protein: CSARTSGLAGGSSYDQYF.

This clonotype was picked up many times. V is TRBV7-9 and J is TRBJ2-7; TRBD1 aligns across 8 bases. V lost 5 bases to trimming and J lost 5 bases; unmatched junction nucleotides: 8. Germline V lookup: CDR1 SEHNR, CDR2 FQNEAQ (reference sequence). The CDR3 runs 14 residues. CDR3 region: CASSPGTGVDEQYF. The CDR3, as DNA: TGTGCCAGCAGCCCCGGGACAGGTGTCGACGAGCAGTACTTC. The entire variable domain, with the rest obtained from reference TRBV7-9 and TRBJ2-7, is as follows: DTGVSQNPRHKITKRGQNVTFRCDPISEHNRLYWYRQTLGQGPEFLTYFQNEAQLEKSRLLSDRFSAERPKGSFSTLEIQRTEQGDSAMYLCASSPGTGVDEQYFGPGTRLTVT.

In the case of this clonotype: The junction departs from the called germline gene at one end, perhaps through a read error. V usage is TRBV7-2 and J usage is TRBJ2-1; D uncertain. The CDR3 totals 11 residues. Germline-derived CDR1 and CDR2 are SGHTA and FQGNSA. The CDR3 protein is CANSFAIEQFF. CDR3 sequence (DNA): TGTGCCAACAGCTTCGCAATTGAGCAGTTCTTC. The variable domain in full, with the rest retrieved from reference TRBV7-2 and TRBJ2-1, is GAGVSQSPSNKVTEKGKDVELRCDPISGHTALYWYRQSLGQGLEFLIYFQGNSAPDKSGLPSDRFSAERTGGSVSTLTIQRTQQEDSAVYLCANSFAIEQFFGPGTRLTVL.

Remarks on this clonotype: A much larger clone lies one base from this, so it may be a read error. The rearrangement joins TRBV4-1 to TRBJ1-1; D is unclear. CDR1 is MGHRA, CDR2 YSYEKL, per germline. The CDR3 length is 15 residues. The CDR3 loop reads CTSSQAGTGNTEAFF. In DNA form, the CDR3 reads TGCACCAGCAGCCAAGCCGGAACGGGAAACACTGAAGCTTTCTTT.

This clonotype came up many times. The rearrangement joins TRBV19 to TRBJ1-5, with D possibly being TRBD1 (6 bases). The CDR3 is 13 residues long. The germline gives CDR1 LNHDA, CDR2 SQIVND (reference sequence). Trimming pared 8 bases from V and 3 bases from J, leaving 11 bases between. The DNA for the CDR3 is TGTGCCAGTCATGGACAGCCCAATCAGCCCCAGCATTTT. Residues: CASHGQPNQPQHF.

This clonotype was seen many times. CDR3 protein: CASSIRGTGSSEAFF. The CDR3 nucleotides are TGTGCCAGTAGTATAAGGGGCACCGGATCGTCTGAAGCTTTCTTT. The rearrangement links TRBV19 to TRBJ1-1; D is possibly TRBD1 (5 bases). The germline gives CDR1 LNHDA, CDR2 SQIVND (reference sequence). Trimming left V 2 bases short and J 6 bases short, with 16 bases between. The CDR3 totals 15 residues. Full variable domain (outside the CDR3, taken from reference TRBV19 and TRBJ1-1): DGGITQSPKYLFRKEGQNVTLSCEQNLNHDAMYWYRQDPGQGLRLIYYSQIVNDFQKGDIAEGYSVSREKKESFPLTVTSAQKNPTAFYLCASSIRGTGSSEAFFGQGTRLTVV.

Remarks on this clonotype: One junction end disagrees with the germline gene, perhaps due to a read error. The chain employs TRBV6-1 and TRBJ1-6; D is undetermined. The CDR3 sequence is 14 residues long. Germline CDR1 MNHNS, CDR2 SASEGT. The CDR3 region has the DNA TGTGCCAGCAGCCCACACAGAGATAATTCACACCTCCACTTT. Translated, it gives CASSPHRDNSHLHF.

CDR3 sequence reads: CASSQEGGGLGEKLFF. The CDR3 nucleotides are TGTGCCAGCAGCCAAGAGGGCGGGGGGCTTGGTGAAAAACTGTTTTTT. V and J are TRBV3-1 and TRBJ1-4; a weak D match, TRBD1 (6 bases). The germline V and J ends were trimmed by 0 bases and 7 bases, with 15 bases remaining between them. This CDR3 has 16 amino acids. CDR1 and CDR2 from the germline V gene are LGHDT and YNNKEL (reference sequence).

This clonotype has more than one count but fewer than ten. A far larger clone is only one base removed, so a read error is likely. The chain is built from TRBV6-9 and TRBJ1-2; 7 nucleotides match TRBD1. Germline V gene lookup returns CDR1 MNHGY and CDR2 SVAAGI. The trim removed 4 bases at V and 7 bases at J, leaving 12 bases unmatched. The CDR3 runs to 15 residues. CDR3 residues: CASSLGQKSGAGYTF. As DNA, the CDR3 is TGTGCCAGCAGTTTGGGACAGAAGTCCGGCGCTGGCTACACCTTC.

The sample holds a few counts of this clonotype. Possible read error: a much larger clone is one base away. The genes are TRBV30 and TRBJ1-1; D gene unclear. Germline CDR1 is GTSNPN and CDR2 is SVGIG (reference sequence). CDR3 length equals 10 residues. V dropped 2 bases and J dropped 6 bases, with 4 bases sitting between them. The CDR3 bases are TGTGCCTGGAGTCGTGCTGAAGCTTTCTTT. Its translation: CAWSRAEAFF.

This clonotype was seen many times. The chain is built from TRBV5-1 and TRBJ1-2; D is possibly TRBD1 (5 bases). Germline V gene sequence: CDR1 SGHRS, CDR2 YFSETQ. The CDR3 loop spans 14 amino acids. Trimming cost V 4 bases and J 4 bases, with 14 bases left between them. The CDR3 sequence is CASSLRSGGYGYTF. CDR3 nucleotide sequence: TGCGCCAGCAGCCTACGGTCGGGGGGCTATGGCTACACCTTC.

The count of this clonotype is one. It is likely a read error, because the conserved phenylalanine at the end of the CDR3 is missing. CDR3 in amino acids: CASSEWHPTGANVLTL. The CDR3 DNA reads as TGTGCCAGCAGTGAATGGCATCCCACTGGGGCCAACGTCCTGACTCTC. The chain employs TRBV6-1 and TRBJ2-6; D remains unclear. V was shortened by 2 bases and J by 2 bases, with 10 bases between the two germline ends. CDR1 and CDR2 from the germline V gene are MNHNS and SASEGT. The CDR3 extends over 16 amino acids.

This clonotype showed up many times. The chain employs TRBV6-1 and TRBJ2-7; 11 bases line up with TRBD2. V gave up 4 bases and J gave up 0 bases; unmatched junction bases: 2. The V gene's germline CDR1 is MNHNS and CDR2 SASEGT. The CDR3 loop spans 15 amino acids. The CDR3 reads CASSVTSGTSYEQYF. The DNA for the CDR3 is TGTGCCAGCAGTGTGACTAGCGGGACCTCCTACGAGCAGTACTTC.

This clonotype was seen ten or more times. V is TRBV6-2 or TRBV6-3 and J is TRBJ2-2; 7 bases line up with TRBD1. The CDR3 length is 15 residues. V lost 10 bases, J lost 0 bases, and 8 bases stayed unmatched. Germline V gives CDR1 MNHEY, CDR2 SVGEGT. The DNA of the CDR3 is TGTGCCATCAAGGGGGCAGGGGCGAACACCGGGGAGCTGTTTTTT. Its protein is CAIKGAGANTGELFF.

This clonotype was detected many times. Here the CDR3 DNA reads TGTGCCAGCAGTTCCTACGGGGACAGCTCTAATGAAAAACTGTTTTTT. It codes for CASSSYGDSSNEKLFF. The chain is built from TRBV6-9 and TRBJ1-4; 7 nucleotides match TRBD1. V shed 4 bases, J shed 3 bases, and the junction held 8 bases outside the gene matches. CDR3 length equals 16 residues. The germline V gene has CDR1 MNHGY and CDR2 SVAAGI.

With respect to this clonotype: One end of the junction fails to match germline, which may point to a read error. The chain couples TRBV5-1 to TRBJ2-3; tentatively, D is TRBD2 (6 bases). The CDR3 spans 15 residues. Per the germline V gene, CDR1 is SGHRS and CDR2 is YFSETQ. CDR3 residues: CARSLAGRGTDKQYF. The DNA for the CDR3 is TGCGCCAGAAGCTTGGCGGGGAGAGGCACAGATAAGCAGTATTTT.